These T cell receptor beta chains were read from a single sample in a study of response to subunit inactivated influenza vaccine. Using its own MiXCR run on the RT-PCR reads, TCRdb lists one record per CDR3 protein. The repertoire has about half a million distinct CDR3 sequences, under 9% of them found once; the top ten carry 10% to 15%. The sequencing here drew on PBMCs from blood, taken around 25 months after vaccination. The receptors were gathered from a man aged 50 to 69 who received an inactivated influenza vaccine. CDR3s include the opening cysteine and the closing phenylalanine or tryptophan. The D gene is left open where the match is weak. A row's size may be missing; if present it is once, few, many or a size class.

V	J	size	D	CDR3	DNA
TRBV20-1	TRBJ1-1	NA	NA	CSAREGGRSEAFF	TGCAGTGCTAGAGAGGGGGGCAGGTCCGAAGCTTTCTTT
TRBV5-1	TRBJ1-1	NA	NA	CASSLLSGHEAFF	TGCGCCAGCAGCTTGTTGTCAGGGCATGAAGCTTTCTTT
TRBV7-2	TRBJ1-4	few	NA	CASSLRQATNEKLFF	TGTGCCAGCAGCCTCCGACAGGCAACTAATGAAAAACTGTTTTTT
TRBV29-1	TRBJ2-3	many	TRBD2	CSAFASGRTDTQYF	TGCAGCGCCTTCGCTAGCGGGAGGACAGATACGCAGTATTTT
TRBV6-2/TRBV6-3	TRBJ1-5	NA	TRBD1	CASSYIPGQGFNQPQHF	TGTGCCAGCAGTTACATCCCGGGACAGGGCTTCAATCAGCCCCAGCATTTT
TRBV11-2	TRBJ1-1	NA	NA	CASSRGTVSSEAFF	TGTGCCAGCAGCCGAGGCACAGTGTCTTCCGAAGCTTTCTTT
TRBV11-2	TRBJ2-4	many	TRBD2	CASSGIPSGRAGAKNIQYF	TGTGCCAGCAGCGGTATCCCTAGCGGGAGGGCCGGGGCCAAAAACATTCAGTACTTC
TRBV5-1	TRBJ2-1	NA	NA	CASRWGEPYNEQFF	TGCGCCAGCAGATGGGGGGAACCCTACAATGAGCAGTTCTTC
TRBV2	TRBJ1-4	many	NA	CASKPPASETTNEKLFF	TGTGCCAGCAAGCCCCCCGCCAGCGAGACAACTAATGAAAAACTGTTTTTT
TRBV5-6	TRBJ2-7	many	TRBD1	CASSLDRGLSYEQYF	TGTGCCAGCAGCTTGGACAGGGGGCTTTCCTACGAGCAGTACTTC
TRBV4-2	TRBJ2-5	NA	TRBD2	CASSQDATREAQYF	TGTGCCAGCAGCCAAGACGCGACCCGGGAGGCCCAGTACTTC
TRBV28	TRBJ2-7	NA	TRBD2	CASSSPGGLAGFMGEQYF	TGTGCCAGCAGCTCACCGGGGGGACTAGCGGGATTCATGGGGGAGCAGTACTTC
TRBV29-1	TRBJ2-1	many	NA	CSVAGRPSSYNEQFF	TGCAGCGTTGCGGGCAGGCCGAGCTCCTACAATGAGCAGTTCTTC
TRBV11-2	TRBJ1-2	many	TRBD1	CASSPTTGGGGYTF	TGTGCCAGCAGCCCCACGACAGGGGGCGGTGGCTACACCTTC
TRBV6-5	TRBJ2-5	few	TRBD1	CASSYSGTGVVETQYF	TGTGCCAGCAGTTACTCCGGGACAGGGGTTGTGGAGACCCAGTACTTC
TRBV7-3	TRBJ2-1	few	TRBD2	CASSLTPSGSSTYNEQFF	TGTGCCAGCAGCTTAACTCCTAGCGGGAGTTCCACCTACAATGAGCAGTTCTTC
TRBV29-1	TRBJ1-1	many	NA	CSAAGGGTEAFF	TGCAGCGCTGCTGGAGGTGGCACTGAAGCTTTCTTT
TRBV4-2	TRBJ1-2	once	TRBD1	CASSQEGQGAYGYTF	TGTGCCAGCAGCCAAGAAGGGCAGGGGGCGTATGGCTACACCTTC
TRBV20-1	TRBJ1-5	few	NA	CSAQGRNQPQHF	TGCAGTGCCCAGGGACGCAATCAGCCCCAGCATTTT
TRBV14	TRBJ1-6	NA	TRBD1	CASSLDRDRWNSPLHF	TGTGCCAGCAGCCTGGACAGGGACCGATGGAATTCACCCCTCCACTTT
TRBV6-2/TRBV6-3	TRBJ2-7	few	TRBD1	CASTYNPGQGAYEQYF	TGTGCCAGCACCTACAATCCGGGACAGGGGGCCTACGAGCAGTACTTC
TRBV4-1	TRBJ2-7	few	NA	CASSQGHTSSYEQYF	TGCGCCAGCAGCCAAGGGCACACCAGCTCCTACGAGCAGTACTTC
TRBV5-6	TRBJ2-6	once	NA	CASSFTRDSGANVLTF	TGTGCCAGCAGCTTTACCCGCGACTCTGGGGCCAACGTCCTGACTTTC
TRBV4-2	TRBJ1-6	NA	NA	CASSQWTANSPLHF	TGTGCCAGCAGCCAATGGACAGCTAATTCACCCCTCCACTTT
TRBV29-1	TRBJ2-5	many	NA	CSVTPLGVGMQETQYF	TGCAGCGTCACCCCACTCGGCGTTGGGATGCAAGAGACCCAGTACTTC
TRBV12-3/TRBV12-4	TRBJ1-5	few	NA	CASSFNEDQPQHF	TGTGCCAGCAGTTTTAATGAAGATCAGCCCCAGCATTTT
TRBV20-1	TRBJ2-3	NA	NA	CRVERGTDTQYF	TGCAGAGTGGAACGGGGGACAGATACGCAGTATTTT